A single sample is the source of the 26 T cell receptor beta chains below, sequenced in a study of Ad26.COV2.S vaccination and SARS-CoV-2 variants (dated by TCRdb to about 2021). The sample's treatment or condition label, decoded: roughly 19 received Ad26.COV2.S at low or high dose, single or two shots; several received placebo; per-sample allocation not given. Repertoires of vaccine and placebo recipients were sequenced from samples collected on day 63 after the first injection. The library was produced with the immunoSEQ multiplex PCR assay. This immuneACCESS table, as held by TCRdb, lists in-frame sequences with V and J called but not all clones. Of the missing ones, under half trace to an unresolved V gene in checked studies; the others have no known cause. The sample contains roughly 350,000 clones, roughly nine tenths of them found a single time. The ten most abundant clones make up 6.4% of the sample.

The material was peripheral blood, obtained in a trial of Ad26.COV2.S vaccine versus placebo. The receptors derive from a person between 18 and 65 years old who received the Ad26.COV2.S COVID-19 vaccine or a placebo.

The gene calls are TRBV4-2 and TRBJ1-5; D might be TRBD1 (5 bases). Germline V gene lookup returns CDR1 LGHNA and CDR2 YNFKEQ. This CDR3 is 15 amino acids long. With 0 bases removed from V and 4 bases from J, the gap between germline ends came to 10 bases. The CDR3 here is CASSQDWGKNQPQHF. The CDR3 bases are TGTGCCAGCAGCCAAGACTGGGGGAAAAATCAGCCCCAGCATTTT.

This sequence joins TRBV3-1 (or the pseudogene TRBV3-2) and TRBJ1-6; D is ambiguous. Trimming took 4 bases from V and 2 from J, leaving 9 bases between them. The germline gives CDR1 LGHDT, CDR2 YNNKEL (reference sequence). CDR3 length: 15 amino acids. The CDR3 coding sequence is TGTGCCAGCAGCCGTGGGAACCCCTATAATTCACCCCTCCACTTT. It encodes CASSRGNPYNSPLHF.

The CDR3 bases are TGTGCCAGCAGCCCCCAGCTCGGCGGCTACACCTTC. Its translation: CASSPQLGGYTF. The J gene is TRBJ1-2, the V gene TRBV7-2; D unresolved. The ends were cut back, 5 bases at V and 8 bases at J, with 12 bases in the middle. From germline, CDR1 is SGHTA and CDR2 FQGNSA. The CDR3 is 12 residues long. Based on the CDR3 plus reference TRBV7-2 and TRBJ1-2, the full variable domain is GAGVSQSPSNKVTEKGKDVELRCDPISGHTALYWYRQSLGQGLEFLIYFQGNSAPDKSGLPSDRFSAERTGGSVSTLTIQRTQQEDSAVYLCASSPQLGGYTFGSGTRLTVV.

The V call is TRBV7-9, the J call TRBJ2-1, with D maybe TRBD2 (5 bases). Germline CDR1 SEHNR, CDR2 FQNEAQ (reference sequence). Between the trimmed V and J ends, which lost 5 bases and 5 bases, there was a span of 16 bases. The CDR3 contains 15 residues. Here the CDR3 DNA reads TGTGCCAGCAGCGAAGGAGGCTCATCGAACAATGAGCAGTTCTTC. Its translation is CASSEGGSSNNEQFF.

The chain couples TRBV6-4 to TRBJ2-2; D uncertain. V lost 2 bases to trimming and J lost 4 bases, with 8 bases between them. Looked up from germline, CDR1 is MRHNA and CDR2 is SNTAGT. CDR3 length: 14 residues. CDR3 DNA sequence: TGTGCCAGCAGTGACCGGATACCCACCGGGGAGCTGTTTTTT. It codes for CASSDRIPTGELFF.

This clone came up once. The CDR3 DNA sequence: TGTGCCAGTGGATGGACGCGTGAAAAACTGTTTTTT. Protein sequence: CASGWTREKLFF. The chain carries TRBV19 and TRBJ1-4; D is ambiguous. V was clipped by 8 bases and J by 7 bases, with 11 bases between them. This CDR3 contains 12 residues. In germline, CDR1 is LNHDA, CDR2 SQIVND (reference sequence).

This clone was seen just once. CDR3 DNA sequence: TGTGCCAGCAGCTTTATGGGGGCCGGGGAAGGCTACACCTTC. This gives the protein CASSFMGAGEGYTF. The rearrangement joins TRBV7-3 to TRBJ1-2; TRBD1 might be the D (6 bases). Trimming removed 3 bases at V and 8 bases at J, with 16 bases between. Germline CDR1 SGHTA, CDR2 FQGTGA. This CDR3 contains 14 residues.

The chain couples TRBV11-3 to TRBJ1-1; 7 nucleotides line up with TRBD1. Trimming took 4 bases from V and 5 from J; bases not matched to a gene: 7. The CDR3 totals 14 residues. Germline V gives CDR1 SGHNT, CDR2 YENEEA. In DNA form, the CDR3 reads TGTGCCAGCAGCTCCAGGGGGTTAAGTACTGAAGCTTTCTTT. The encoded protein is CASSSRGLSTEAFF.

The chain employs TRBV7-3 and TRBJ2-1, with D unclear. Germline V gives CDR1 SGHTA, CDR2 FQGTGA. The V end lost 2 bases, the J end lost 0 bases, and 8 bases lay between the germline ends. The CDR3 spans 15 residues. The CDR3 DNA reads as TGTGCCAGCAGCTTAGCGGCAAGCTCCTACAATGAGCAGTTCTTC. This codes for CASSLAASSYNEQFF. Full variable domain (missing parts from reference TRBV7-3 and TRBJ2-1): GAGVSQTPSNKVTEKGKYVELRCDPISGHTALYWYRQSLGQGPEFLIYFQGTGAADDSGLPNDRFFAVRPEGSVSTLKIQRTERGDSAVYLCASSLAASSYNEQFFGPGTRLTVL.

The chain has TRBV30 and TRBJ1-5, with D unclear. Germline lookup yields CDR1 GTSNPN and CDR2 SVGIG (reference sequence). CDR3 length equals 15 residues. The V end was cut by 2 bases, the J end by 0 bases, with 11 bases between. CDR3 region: CAWSRETHSNQPQHF. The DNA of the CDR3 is TGTGCCTGGAGTCGGGAGACACATAGCAATCAGCCCCAGCATTTT.

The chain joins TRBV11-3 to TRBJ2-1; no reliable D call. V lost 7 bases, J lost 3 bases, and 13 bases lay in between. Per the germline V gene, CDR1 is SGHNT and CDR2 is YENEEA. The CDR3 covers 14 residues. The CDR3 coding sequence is TGTGCCAGCACTCTAGGGCAGAACTACAATGAGCAGTTCTTC. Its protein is CASTLGQNYNEQFF.

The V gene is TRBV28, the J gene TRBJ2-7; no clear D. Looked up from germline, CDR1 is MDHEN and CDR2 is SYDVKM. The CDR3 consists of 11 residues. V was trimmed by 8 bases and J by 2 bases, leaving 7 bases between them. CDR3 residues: CASGQAYEQYF. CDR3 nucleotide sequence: TGTGCCAGCGGCCAAGCCTACGAGCAGTACTTC. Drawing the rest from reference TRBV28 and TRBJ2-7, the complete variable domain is DVKVTQSSRYLVKRTGEKVFLECVQDMDHENMFWYRQDPGLGLRLIYFSYDVKMKEKGDIPEGYSVSREKKERFSLILESASTNQTSMYLCASGQAYEQYFGPGTRLTVT.

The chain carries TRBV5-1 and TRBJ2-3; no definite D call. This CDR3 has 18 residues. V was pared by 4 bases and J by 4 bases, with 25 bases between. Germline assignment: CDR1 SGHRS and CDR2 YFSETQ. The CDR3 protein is CASSIDRRGKAPADTQYF. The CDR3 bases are TGCGCCAGCAGCATAGACCGGAGAGGAAAGGCCCCCGCAGATACGCAGTATTTT.

Here the CDR3 reads CASSHSDRPSYGYTF. The CDR3, as DNA: TGTGCCAGCAGCCACTCTGACAGGCCCTCCTATGGCTACACCTTC. This sequence joins TRBV14 and TRBJ1-2, with D maybe TRBD1 (6 bases). Germline V gene lookup returns CDR1 SGHDN and CDR2 FVKESK. V lost 3 bases to trimming and J lost 4 bases, with 15 bases between them. CDR3 size: 15 residues.

In nucleotides, the CDR3 is TGTGCCAGCACGTCAGGGTGGGATGGTCGTTTAGGTACCGGGGAGCTGTTTTTT. This encodes CASTSGWDGRLGTGELFF. The genes are TRBV28 and TRBJ2-2; tentatively, D is TRBD1 (5 bases). Germline V gives CDR1 MDHEN, CDR2 SYDVKM. V lost 7 bases, J lost 5 bases, and 26 bases lay in between. The CDR3 has 18 residues.

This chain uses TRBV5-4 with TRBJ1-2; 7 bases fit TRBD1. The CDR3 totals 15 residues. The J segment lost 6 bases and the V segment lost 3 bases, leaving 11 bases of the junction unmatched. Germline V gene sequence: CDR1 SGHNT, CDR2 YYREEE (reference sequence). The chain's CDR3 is CASSSTGRDGDGYTF. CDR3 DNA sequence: TGTGCCAGCAGCTCGACAGGGCGGGACGGAGATGGCTACACCTTC.

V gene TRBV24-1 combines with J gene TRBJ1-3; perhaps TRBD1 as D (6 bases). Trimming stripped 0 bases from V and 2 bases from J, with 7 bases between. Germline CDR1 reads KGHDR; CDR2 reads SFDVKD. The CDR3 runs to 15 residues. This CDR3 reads CATSDLGQPGNTIYF. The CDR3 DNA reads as TGTGCCACCAGTGATTTGGGACAGCCTGGAAACACCATATATTTT.

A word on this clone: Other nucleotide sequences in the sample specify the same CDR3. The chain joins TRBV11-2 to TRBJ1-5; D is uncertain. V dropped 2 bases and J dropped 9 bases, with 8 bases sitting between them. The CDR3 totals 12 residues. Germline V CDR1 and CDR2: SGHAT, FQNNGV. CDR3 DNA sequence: TGTGCCAGCAGCTTACCCGGCGGGCCCCAGCATTTT. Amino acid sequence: CASSLPGGPQHF.

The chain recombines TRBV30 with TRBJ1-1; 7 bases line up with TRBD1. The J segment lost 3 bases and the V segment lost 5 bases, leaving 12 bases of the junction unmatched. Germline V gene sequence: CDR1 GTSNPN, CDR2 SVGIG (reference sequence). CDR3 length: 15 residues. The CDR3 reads CAWGRGQGWDTEAFF. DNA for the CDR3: TGTGCCTGGGGGAGGGGGCAGGGCTGGGACACTGAAGCTTTCTTT. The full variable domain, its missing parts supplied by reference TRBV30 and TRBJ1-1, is SQTIHQWPATLVQPVGSPLSLECTVEGTSNPNLYWYRQAAGRGLQLLFYSVGIGQISSEVPQNLSASRPQDRQFILSSKKLLLSDSGFYLCAWGRGQGWDTEAFFGQGTRLTVV.

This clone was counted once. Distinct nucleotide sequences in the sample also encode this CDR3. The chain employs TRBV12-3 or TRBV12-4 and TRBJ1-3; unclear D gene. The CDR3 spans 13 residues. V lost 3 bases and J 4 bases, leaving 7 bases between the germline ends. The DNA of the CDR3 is TGTGCCAGCAGTTTGACGGAAGGAAACACCATATATTTT. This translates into CASSLTEGNTIYF.

The DNA for the CDR3 is TGTGCCTGGAGTGTCCTGAGGGAAGAGACCCAGTACTTC. It codes for CAWSVLREETQYF. The V gene is TRBV30, the J gene TRBJ2-5; D is perhaps TRBD2 (5 bases). Per the germline V gene, CDR1 is GTSNPN and CDR2 is SVGIG (reference sequence). CDR3 size: 13 residues. Deletions cut 0 bases from V and 3 bases from J, with 8 bases between.

The CDR3 reads CASSLGTSGGIYEQYF. CDR3 nucleotide sequence: TGTGCCAGCAGCTTGGGGACTAGCGGGGGGATATACGAGCAGTACTTC. The genes are TRBV5-4 and TRBJ2-7; 14 nucleotides match TRBD2. Germline CDR1 reads SGHNT; CDR2 reads YYREEE (reference sequence). The ends lost 0 bases at V and 4 bases at J; junction bases unmatched: 3. This CDR3 contains 16 residues.

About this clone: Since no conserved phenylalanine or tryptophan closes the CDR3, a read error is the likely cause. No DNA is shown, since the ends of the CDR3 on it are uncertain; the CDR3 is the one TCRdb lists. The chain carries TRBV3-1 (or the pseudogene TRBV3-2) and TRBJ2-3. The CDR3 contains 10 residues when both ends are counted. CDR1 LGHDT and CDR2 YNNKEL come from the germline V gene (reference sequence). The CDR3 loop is CASPSGVRGP.

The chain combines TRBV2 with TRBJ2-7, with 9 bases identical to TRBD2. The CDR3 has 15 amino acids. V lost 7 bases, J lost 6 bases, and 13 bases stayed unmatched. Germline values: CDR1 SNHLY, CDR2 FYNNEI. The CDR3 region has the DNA TGTGCCAGCATTGGCGGGAGGGCCCAGAGGGGCGAGCAGTACTTC. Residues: CASIGGRAQRGEQYF.

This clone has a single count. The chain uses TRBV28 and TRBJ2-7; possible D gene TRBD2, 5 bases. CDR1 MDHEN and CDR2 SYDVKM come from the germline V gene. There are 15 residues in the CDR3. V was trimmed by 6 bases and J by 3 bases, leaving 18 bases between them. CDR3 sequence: CASSSTGLTDYEQYF. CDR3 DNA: TGTGCCAGCAGCTCGACTGGACTGACCGACTACGAGCAGTACTTC.

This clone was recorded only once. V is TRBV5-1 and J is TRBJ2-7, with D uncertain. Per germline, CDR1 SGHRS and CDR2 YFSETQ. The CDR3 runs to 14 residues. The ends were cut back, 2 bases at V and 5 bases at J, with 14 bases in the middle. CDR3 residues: CASSLSGLPHEQYF. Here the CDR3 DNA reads TGCGCCAGCAGCTTATCGGGTCTTCCCCACGAGCAGTACTTC.